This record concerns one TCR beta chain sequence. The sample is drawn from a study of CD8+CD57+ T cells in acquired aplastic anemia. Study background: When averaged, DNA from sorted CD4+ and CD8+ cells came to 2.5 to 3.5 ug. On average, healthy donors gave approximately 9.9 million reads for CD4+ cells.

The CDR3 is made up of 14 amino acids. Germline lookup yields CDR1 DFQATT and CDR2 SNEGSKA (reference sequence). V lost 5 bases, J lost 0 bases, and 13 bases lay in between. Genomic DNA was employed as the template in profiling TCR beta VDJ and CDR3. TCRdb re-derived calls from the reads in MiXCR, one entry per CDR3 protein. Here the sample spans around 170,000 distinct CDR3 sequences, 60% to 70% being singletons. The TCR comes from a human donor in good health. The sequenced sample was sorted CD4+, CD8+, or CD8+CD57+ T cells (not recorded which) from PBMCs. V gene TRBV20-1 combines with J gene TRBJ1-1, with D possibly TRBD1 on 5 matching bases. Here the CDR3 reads CSASVGGMNTEAFF. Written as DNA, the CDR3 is TGCAGTGCTTCAGTTGGGGGAATGAACACTGAAGCTTTCTTT.